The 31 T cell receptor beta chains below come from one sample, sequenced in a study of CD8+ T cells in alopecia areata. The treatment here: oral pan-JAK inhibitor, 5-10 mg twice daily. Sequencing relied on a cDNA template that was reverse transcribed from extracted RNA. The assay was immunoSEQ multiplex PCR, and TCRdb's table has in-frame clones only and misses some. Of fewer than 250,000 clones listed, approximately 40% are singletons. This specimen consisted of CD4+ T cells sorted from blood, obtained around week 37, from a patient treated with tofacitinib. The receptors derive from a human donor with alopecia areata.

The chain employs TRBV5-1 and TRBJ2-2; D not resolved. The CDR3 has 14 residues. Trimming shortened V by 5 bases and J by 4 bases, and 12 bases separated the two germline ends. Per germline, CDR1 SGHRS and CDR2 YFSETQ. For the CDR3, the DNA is TGCGCCAGCAGTGCCCTTCGGGCCACCGGGGAGCTGTTTTTT. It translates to CASSALRATGELFF.

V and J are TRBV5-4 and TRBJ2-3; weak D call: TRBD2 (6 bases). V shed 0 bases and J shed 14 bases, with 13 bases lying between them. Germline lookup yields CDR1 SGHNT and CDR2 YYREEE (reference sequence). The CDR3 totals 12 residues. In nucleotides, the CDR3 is TGTGCCAGCAGCTTGGATCGGGAGAGGGCGTATTTT. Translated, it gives CASSLDRERAYF. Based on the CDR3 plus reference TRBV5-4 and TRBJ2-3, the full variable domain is ETGVTQSPTHLIKTRGQQVTLRCSSQSGHNTVSWYQQALGQGPQFIFQYYREEENGRGNFPPRFSGLQFPNYSSELNVNALELDDSALYLCASSLDRERAYFGPGTRLTVL.

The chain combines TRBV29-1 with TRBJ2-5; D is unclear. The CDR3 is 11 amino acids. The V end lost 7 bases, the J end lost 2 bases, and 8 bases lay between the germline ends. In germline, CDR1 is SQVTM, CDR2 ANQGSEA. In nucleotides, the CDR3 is TGCAGCGAGACCCTTCAAGAGACCCAGTACTTC. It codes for CSETLQETQYF. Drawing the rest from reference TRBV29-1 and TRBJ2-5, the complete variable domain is SAVISQKPSRDICQRGTSLTIQCQVDSQVTMMFWYRQQPGQSLTLIATANQGSEATYESGFVIDKFPISRPNLTFSTLTVSNMSPEDSSIYLCSETLQETQYFGPGTRLLVL.

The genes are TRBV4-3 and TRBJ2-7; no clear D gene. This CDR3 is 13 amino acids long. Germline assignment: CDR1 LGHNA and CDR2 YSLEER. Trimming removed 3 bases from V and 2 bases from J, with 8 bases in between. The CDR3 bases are TGCGCCAGCAGCCAGAGAAGAACCTACGAGCAGTACTTC. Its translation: CASSQRRTYEQYF.

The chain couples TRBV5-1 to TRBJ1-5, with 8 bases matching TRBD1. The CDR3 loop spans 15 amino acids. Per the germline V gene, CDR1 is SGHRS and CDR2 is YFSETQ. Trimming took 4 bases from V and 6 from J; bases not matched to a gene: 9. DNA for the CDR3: TGCGCCAGCAGCGACGGGACAGGACCTTCTCAGCCCCAGCATTTT. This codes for CASSDGTGPSQPQHF.

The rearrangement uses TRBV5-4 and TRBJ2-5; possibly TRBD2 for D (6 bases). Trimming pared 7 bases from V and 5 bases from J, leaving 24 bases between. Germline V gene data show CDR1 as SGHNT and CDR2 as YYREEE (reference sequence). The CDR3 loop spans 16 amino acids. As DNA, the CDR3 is TGTGCCAGCTTCTTATCTCGGGACCGAGGAGGGGAGACCCAGTACTTC. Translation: CASFLSRDRGGETQYF.

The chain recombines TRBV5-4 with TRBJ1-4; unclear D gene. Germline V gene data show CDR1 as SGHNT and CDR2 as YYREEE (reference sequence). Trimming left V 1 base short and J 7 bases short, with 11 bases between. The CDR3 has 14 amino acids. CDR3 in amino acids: CASSLRGVGEKLFF. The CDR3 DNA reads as TGTGCCAGCAGCTTGAGAGGCGTAGGTGAAAAACTGTTTTTT.

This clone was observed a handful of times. CDR3 amino acids: CASRTSGSAEQYF. For the CDR3, the DNA is TGTGCCAGCAGGACTAGCGGGAGTGCAGAGCAGTACTTC. This chain joins TRBV6-6 and TRBJ2-7, with 12 nucleotides matching TRBD2. The CDR3 runs 13 residues. Germline trimming cut 6 bases from V and 7 bases from J; bases unmatched to any gene: 4. The germline CDR1 and CDR2 sequences are MNHNY and SVGAGI (reference sequence).

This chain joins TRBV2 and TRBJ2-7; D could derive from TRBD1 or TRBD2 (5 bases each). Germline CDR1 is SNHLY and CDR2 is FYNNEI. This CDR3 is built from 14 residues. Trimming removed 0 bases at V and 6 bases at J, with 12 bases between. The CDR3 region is CASSEADTRGEQYF. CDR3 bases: TGTGCCAGCAGTGAAGCGGACACTAGGGGCGAGCAGTACTTC.

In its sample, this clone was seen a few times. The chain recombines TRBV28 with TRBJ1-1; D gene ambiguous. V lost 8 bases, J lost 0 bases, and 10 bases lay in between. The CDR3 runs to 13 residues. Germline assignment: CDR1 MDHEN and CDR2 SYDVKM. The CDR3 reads CASQPPMNTEAFF. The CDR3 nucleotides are TGTGCCAGCCAACCTCCGATGAACACTGAAGCTTTCTTT.

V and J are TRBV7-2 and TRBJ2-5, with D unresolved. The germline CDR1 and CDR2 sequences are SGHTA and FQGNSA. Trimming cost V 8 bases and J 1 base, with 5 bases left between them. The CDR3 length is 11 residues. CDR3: CASLLQETQYF. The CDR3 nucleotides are TGTGCCAGCCTCCTCCAAGAGACCCAGTACTTC. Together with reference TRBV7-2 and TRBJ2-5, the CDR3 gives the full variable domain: GAGVSQSPSNKVTEKGKDVELRCDPISGHTALYWYRQSLGQGLEFLIYFQGNSAPDKSGLPSDRFSAERTGGSVSTLTIQRTQQEDSAVYLCASLLQETQYFGPGTRLLVL.

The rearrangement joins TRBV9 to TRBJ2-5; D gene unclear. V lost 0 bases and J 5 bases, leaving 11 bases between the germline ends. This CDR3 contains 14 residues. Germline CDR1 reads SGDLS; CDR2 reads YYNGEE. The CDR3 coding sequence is TGTGCCAGCAGCGTAGGAAACTTCCGGGAGACCCAGTACTTC. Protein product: CASSVGNFRETQYF.

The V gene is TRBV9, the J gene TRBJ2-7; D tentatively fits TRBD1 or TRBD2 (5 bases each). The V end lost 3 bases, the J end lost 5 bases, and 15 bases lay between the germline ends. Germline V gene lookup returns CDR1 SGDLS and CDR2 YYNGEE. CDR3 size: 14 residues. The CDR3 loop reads CASSEGPPPDEQYF. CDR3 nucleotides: TGTGCCAGCAGCGAGGGACCCCCGCCGGACGAGCAGTACTTC. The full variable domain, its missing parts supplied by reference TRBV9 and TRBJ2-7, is DSGVTQTPKHLITATGQRVTLRCSPRSGDLSVYWYQQSLDQGLQFLIQYYNGEERAKGNILERFSAQQFPDLHSELNLSSLELGDSALYFCASSEGPPPDEQYFGPGTRLTVT.

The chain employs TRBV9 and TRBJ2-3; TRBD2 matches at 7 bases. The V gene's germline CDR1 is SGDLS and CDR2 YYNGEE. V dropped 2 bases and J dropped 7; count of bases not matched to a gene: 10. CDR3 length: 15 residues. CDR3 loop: CASSVAASGPNTQYF. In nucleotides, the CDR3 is TGTGCCAGCAGCGTGGCGGCTAGCGGACCAAATACGCAGTATTTT.

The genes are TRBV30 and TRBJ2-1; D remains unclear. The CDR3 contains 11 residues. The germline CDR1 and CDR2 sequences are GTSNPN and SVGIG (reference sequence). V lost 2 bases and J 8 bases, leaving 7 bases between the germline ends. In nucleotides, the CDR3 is TGTGCCTGGAGTCCCCGCGATGAGCAGTTCTTC. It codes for CAWSPRDEQFF.

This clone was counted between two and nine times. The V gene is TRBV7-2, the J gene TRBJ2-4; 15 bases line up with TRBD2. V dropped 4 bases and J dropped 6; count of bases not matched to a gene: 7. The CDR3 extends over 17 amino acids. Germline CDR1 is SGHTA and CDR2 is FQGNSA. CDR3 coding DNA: TGTGCCAGCAGCTCCACTTCGGGACTAGCGGGAGGAAACATTCAGTACTTC. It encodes CASSSTSGLAGGNIQYF.

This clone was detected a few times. CDR3 bases: TGCGCCAGCAGCTACTACAATGAGCAGTTCTTC. Its translation is CASSYYNEQFF. V gene TRBV5-1 combines with J gene TRBJ2-1; the D is unclear. Trimming shortened V by 3 bases and J by 3 bases, and 1 base separated the two germline ends. The germline V gene has CDR1 SGHRS and CDR2 YFSETQ. The CDR3 consists of 11 residues. Filled out from reference TRBV5-1 and TRBJ2-1, the complete variable domain reads KAGVTQTPRYLIKTRGQQVTLSCSPISGHRSVSWYQQTPGQGLQFLFEYFSETQRNKGNFPGRFSGRQFSNSRSEMNVSTLELGDSALYLCASSYYNEQFFGPGTRLTVL.

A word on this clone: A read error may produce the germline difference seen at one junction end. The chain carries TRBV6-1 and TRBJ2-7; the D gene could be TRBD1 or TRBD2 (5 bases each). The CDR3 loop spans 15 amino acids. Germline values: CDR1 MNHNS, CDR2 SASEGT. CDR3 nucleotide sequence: TGTGCCAGCAGTGTTAGCCGGGACGGAGGCTACCAGCAGTACTTC. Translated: CASSVSRDGGYQQYF.

The CDR3 nucleotides are TGTGCCAGCAGCTTGGATGGGGGGAACATGGGAGATACGCAGTATTTT. Its translation is CASSLDGGNMGDTQYF. V usage is TRBV5-4 and J usage is TRBJ2-3; the D gene is possibly TRBD2 (6 bases). Per the germline V gene, CDR1 is SGHNT and CDR2 is YYREEE (reference sequence). Trimming pared 0 bases from V and 5 bases from J, leaving 16 bases between. The CDR3 has 16 residues.

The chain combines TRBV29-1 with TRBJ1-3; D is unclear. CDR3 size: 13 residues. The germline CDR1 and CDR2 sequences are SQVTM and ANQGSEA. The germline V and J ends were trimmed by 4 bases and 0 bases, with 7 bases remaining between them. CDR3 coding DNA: TGCAGCGTTGTCAAGAGCTCTGGAAACACCATATATTTT. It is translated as CSVVKSSGNTIYF. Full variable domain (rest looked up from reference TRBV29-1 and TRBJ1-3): SAVISQKPSRDICQRGTSLTIQCQVDSQVTMMFWYRQQPGQSLTLIATANQGSEATYESGFVIDKFPISRPNLTFSTLTVSNMSPEDSSIYLCSVVKSSGNTIYFGEGSWLTVV.

CDR3 nucleotides: TGTGCCAGCAGCGTAGACGGCGTGAACACTGAAGCTTTCTTT. Translated: CASSVDGVNTEAFF. The chain is built from TRBV9 and TRBJ1-1; D is unresolved. CDR3 length: 14 residues. V was trimmed by 0 bases and J by 0 bases, leaving 6 bases between them. Germline V CDR1 and CDR2: SGDLS, YYNGEE.

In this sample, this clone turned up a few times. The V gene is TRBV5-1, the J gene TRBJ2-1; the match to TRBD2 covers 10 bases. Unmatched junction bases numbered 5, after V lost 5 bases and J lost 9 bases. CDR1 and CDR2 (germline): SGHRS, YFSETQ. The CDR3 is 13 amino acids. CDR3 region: CASRPGTSAEQFF. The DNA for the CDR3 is TGCGCCAGCAGGCCCGGGACTAGCGCTGAGCAGTTCTTC.

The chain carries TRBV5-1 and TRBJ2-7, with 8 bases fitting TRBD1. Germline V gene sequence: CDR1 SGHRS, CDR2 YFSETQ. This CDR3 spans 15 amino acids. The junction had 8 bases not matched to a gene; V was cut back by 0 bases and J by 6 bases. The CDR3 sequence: CASSLGTGWSVEQYF. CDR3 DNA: TGCGCCAGCAGCTTGGGGACAGGGTGGTCTGTCGAGCAGTACTTC.

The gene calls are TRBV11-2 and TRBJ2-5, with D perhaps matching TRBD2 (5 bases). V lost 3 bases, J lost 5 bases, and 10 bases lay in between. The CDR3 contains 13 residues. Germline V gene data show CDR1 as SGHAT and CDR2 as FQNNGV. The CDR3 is CASSFSGMETQYF. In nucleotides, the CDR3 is TGTGCCAGCAGCTTTTCGGGAATGGAGACCCAGTACTTC. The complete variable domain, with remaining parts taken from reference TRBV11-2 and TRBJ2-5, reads EAGVAQSPRYKIIEKRQSVAFWCNPISGHATLYWYQQILGQGPKLLIQFQNNGVVDDSQLPKDRFSAERLKGVDSTLKIQPAKLEDSAVYLCASSFSGMETQYFGPGTRLLVL.

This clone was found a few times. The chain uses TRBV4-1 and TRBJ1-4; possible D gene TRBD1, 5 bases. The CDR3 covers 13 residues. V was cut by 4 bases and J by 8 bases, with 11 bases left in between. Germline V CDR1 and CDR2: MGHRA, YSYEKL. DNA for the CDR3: TGCGCCAGCAGCCGAGGGACGAGGGAAAAACTGTTTTTT. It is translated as CASSRGTREKLFF.

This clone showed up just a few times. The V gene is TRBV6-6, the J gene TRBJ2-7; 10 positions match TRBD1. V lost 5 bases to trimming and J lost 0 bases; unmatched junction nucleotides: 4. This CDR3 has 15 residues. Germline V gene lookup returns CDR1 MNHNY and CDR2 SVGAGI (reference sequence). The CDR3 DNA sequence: TGTGCCAGCAGTCCCGGGACAGGGGCCTCCTACGAGCAGTACTTC. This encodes CASSPGTGASYEQYF.

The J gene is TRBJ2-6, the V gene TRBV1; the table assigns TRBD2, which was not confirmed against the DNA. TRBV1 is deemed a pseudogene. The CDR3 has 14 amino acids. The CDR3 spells CTSSRAKGANVLTF. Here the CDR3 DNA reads TGCACCAGCAGCCGTGCGAAGGGGGCCAACGTCCTGACTTTC.

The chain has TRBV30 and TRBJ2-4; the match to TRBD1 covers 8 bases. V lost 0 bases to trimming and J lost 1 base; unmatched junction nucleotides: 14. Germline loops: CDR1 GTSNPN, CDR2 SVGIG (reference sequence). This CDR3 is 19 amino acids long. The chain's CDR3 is CAWSVSRQGASVAKNIQYF. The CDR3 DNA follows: TGTGCCTGGAGTGTATCTCGGCAGGGGGCCAGCGTGGCCAAAAACATTCAGTACTTC.

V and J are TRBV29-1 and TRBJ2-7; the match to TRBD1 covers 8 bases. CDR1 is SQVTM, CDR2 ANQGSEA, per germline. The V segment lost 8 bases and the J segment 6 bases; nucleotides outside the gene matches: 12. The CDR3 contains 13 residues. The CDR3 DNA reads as TGCAGCACCAGACTGACAGGGGCCGGCGAGCAGTACTTC. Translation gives CSTRLTGAGEQYF.

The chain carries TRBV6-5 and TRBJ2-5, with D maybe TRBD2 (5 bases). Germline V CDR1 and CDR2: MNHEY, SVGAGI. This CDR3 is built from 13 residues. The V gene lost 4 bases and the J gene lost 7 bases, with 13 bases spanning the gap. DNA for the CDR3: TGTGCCAGCAGTTGGACTGACGACGGGACCCAGTACTTC. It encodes CASSWTDDGTQYF.

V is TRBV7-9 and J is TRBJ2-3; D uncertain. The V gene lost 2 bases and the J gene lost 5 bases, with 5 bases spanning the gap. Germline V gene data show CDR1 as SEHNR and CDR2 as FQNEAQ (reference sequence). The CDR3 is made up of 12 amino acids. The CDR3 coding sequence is TGTGCCAGCAGCTTATCGGGAGATACGCAGTATTTT. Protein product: CASSLSGDTQYF.